This T cell receptor beta chain was retrieved from a study of cytomegalovirus exposure and HLA in healthy donors (TCRdb year 2017). About the investigation overall: According to an earlier analysis of several hundred of the donors, about 190 million T cells yielded 117 million unique TCR beta sequences and about 280 Gb of sequence data. Rather than drawing on any new phenotypic data, the later analysis identified candidate immune exposures from TCR beta sequences and the way those sequences occurred across donors. To predict cytomegalovirus infection status, the study combined high-throughput TCR immunosequencing, statistical association of individual TCRs with disease status, and machine learning. Several DR-DQ haplotypes were treated as single units for association and clustering because of strong linkage in the cohort. Both class I and class II loci were covered by HLA typing, at four-digit resolution. In addition to the first cohort of roughly 700 subjects, a separate validation cohort of approximately 130 different subjects was used. The study aimed to test whether cataloging public T cell receptors could reveal signatures of past pathogen exposure. The number of typed donors differed by locus: roughly 629-640 for A, B, C, DRB1 and DQB1; approximately 520 for DQA1; 606 for DPA1; and some 430 for DPB1. To decide whether each TCR beta V gene segment behaved as functional or pseudogenic, an earlier analysis of over 500 of the donors relied on high-throughput TCR beta sequencing. All discovery cohort repertoires had been generated on a single sequencing platform. Using immunosequencing, the study profiled T cell repertoires from some 670 subjects and related those repertoires to cytomegalovirus serostatus. Donor age, sex, ethnicity and CMV serostatus were compiled together with the repertoire data. A later genetic analysis used genome-wide SNP genotypes for about 55% of the 666 donors, treating that subset as a discovery cohort. Among the roughly 400 genotyped donors, 81% belonged to the genetic ancestry cluster associated with self-reported Caucasian donors. A later analysis re-examined previously published TCR beta repertoires from more than 650 donors and added high-resolution HLA genotyping to investigate patterns of TCR occurrence. Roughly 320 gigabases of sequencing data and around 88 million unique TCR sequences made up an early release that covered about 640 HLA-typed donors. Across some 400 genotyped donors of the cohort, an average of approximately 240,000 unique TCR beta nucleotide sequences per donor were sequenced, and approximately 19% of those sequences were non-productive.

Spanning cysteine to phenylalanine, the CDR3 consists of 13 amino acids. Of all the DNA, just the CDR3 is kept, 39 bases in frame from base 1. Between the V and J ends, shortened by 10 bases and 4 bases respectively, the junction contains 17 bases. CDR1 and CDR2, looked up from the germline V gene, are ENHRY and SYGVKD. The cohort comprised 550 to 700 healthy bone marrow donors. At the time of sampling, every cohort member was nominally healthy, though immune exposures that went unrecorded were likely present. The donor was CMV seronegative and was included in the group of a few hundred seronegative cohort members. A peripheral blood sample was provided by each donor, and peripheral blood mononuclear cells were used for TCR beta sequencing. The Qiagen DNeasy Blood Extraction Kit was used to extract genomic DNA from the blood cell samples. As for this clone: The antigen it recognizes is unknown. The input lacks base qualities; no much larger clone sits a single base away.

Study-wide conclusions, independent of this receptor: The classifier was reported to diagnose cytomegalovirus status with high specificity and sensitivity in both the original cohort and the validation cohort. Some IMGT-functional V segments, including TRBV6-2 and TRBV6-3, could not be distinguished by the 87-base-pair reads and were therefore excluded. Strong co-occurrence of HLA alleles, especially DR and DQ, made assigning TCR associations to individual alleles difficult. Linkage disequilibrium might explain the correlated functional status among segregating V segments, but an unknown experimental factor could not be excluded. In the study, approximately 150 TCR beta chains were listed as associated with cytomegalovirus. Broadly in line with IMGT annotations, most TCR beta V segments showed up in productive rearrangements about 87% or about 30% of the time in an earlier analysis of 587 of the donors. A later analysis found that most CMV-associated TCR beta chains appeared HLA-restricted, with HLA associations seemingly driven largely by CMV exposure. Because counts were too low, seventeen rarely observed V segments, including chromosome 9 orphons, were excluded from the earlier analysis of 587 of the donors. Several of the top co-occurrence clusters appeared to be linked to parvovirus B19, influenza, CMV and Epstein-Barr virus, according to a later analysis. This cohort had only TCR beta chains sequenced, and the lack of alpha or paired-chain data limited which features could be detected. Across donors, most TCR sequences were observed very rarely, whereas some public TCRs were present in many individuals. CMV serostatus was the only immune exposure information available for the cohort. V-gene and J-gene trimming of TCR beta chains was associated with a missense DCLRE1C variant in a later genetic analysis, and the association was replicated in an independent cohort. A cluster of highly shared sequence variants was judged likely to be a technical artifact of the sequencing pipeline. According to a later genetic analysis, donors in an Asian-associated ancestry cluster had fewer N-insertions in productive TCRs than the roughly 660-donor mean. According to the authors, the approach could potentially be generalized to other disease states and immunological phenotypes. A further reported finding was that TCR beta sequences accurately predicted the HLA-A and HLA-B alleles for most subjects in the first cohort. Sequencing depth was assumed to be roughly uniform across donors in the presence/absence analyses, though that assumption may not hold. A later analysis found that HLA-associated TCR beta chains were more clonally expanded and had lower generation probabilities than equally common non-associated chains. Specific HLA alleles were associated with roughly 17,000 TCR beta sequences at a false discovery rate of 0.05 in a later analysis. In vitro tests confirmed that a few of the cytomegalovirus-associated TCR beta chains recognize cytomegalovirus antigens. According to a later analysis, TCR association rates differed among HLA loci, with DRB1 alleles showing the most associated TCRs and HLA-C alleles showing the fewest. Because some donors lacked HLA typing at each locus, the association tests relied only on the typed subset.

The library was made by the immunoSEQ multiplex PCR assay. For the multiplex PCR, a mixture combining 60 forward primers for TCR Vbeta segments and 13 reverse primers for TCR Jbeta segments was used. Amplification of the CDR3 region of rearranged TCR beta genes was performed with a multiplex PCR assay on genomic DNA. The Illumina HiSeq System was used to sequence the amplified TCR beta libraries as 87-base-pair reads. The authors' pipeline ran thus. A later analysis counted approximately 74 million unique TCR beta chains across the 670 or so repertoires, and approximately 11 million of these chains were shared by at least two donors. Raw reads were error-corrected and collapsed into unique sequences by a nearest-neighbor algorithm in which closely related sequences were merged to remove PCR and sequencing errors. Alignment of CDR3 sequences to IMGT reference sequences was used to assign V, D and J gene segments. For a sequence to be retained, a match of at least six nucleotides to both a V gene segment and a J gene segment was required. A rearrangement was called productive if the CDR3 had no stop codons and remained in frame with V and J, and every other rearrangement was called non-productive. Following IMGT convention, CDR3 was defined as the stretch from the second conserved V-encoded cysteine up to the conserved J-encoded phenylalanine. In an earlier analysis of more than 550 of the donors, sequences lacking an unambiguous match to a single V gene segment were excluded. In an earlier analysis of 450 to 750 of the donors, a V segment was called functional when productive rearrangements were above 56.7%, and segregating when the standard deviation between donors exceeded 5%. A statistical classification framework was built for diagnosing cytomegalovirus status from the catalog of TCR beta chain sequences. In a later analysis, V and J genes were assigned by comparing TCR nucleotide sequences against IMGT/GENE-DB human TR gene sequences. In a later analysis, CDR3 sequences and most-parsimonious VDJ recombination scenarios were assigned using the TCRdist pipeline. In a later analysis, each TCR beta chain was defined by its CDR3 amino acid sequence together with its V-gene family, and reads without a unique V-gene family were excluded. To address suspected cross-contamination and a sequencing artifact, a later analysis removed a few hundred highly shared, low-generation-probability nucleotide sequences. In a later analysis, a clonal expansion index for each public chain was calculated from normalized within-repertoire ranks of inferred template counts. In a later analysis, generation probabilities were computed using a VDJ recombination model fitted to out-of-frame rearrangements, and the results were checked against IGoR. In a later analysis, TCR-TCR, TCR-HLA and TCR-CMV co-occurrence was scored with hypergeometric tests, and a repertoire-size bias correction was applied to TCR pairs. To estimate false discovery rates, a later analysis permuted the HLA or CMV assignments 20 times. In a later analysis, co-occurring TCRs were grouped using DBSCAN, and TCRdist sequence similarity was added for clustering within HLA-allele-positive subsets. For co-occurrence clustering, repertoires with fewer than 30,000 or more than 120,000 public chains were excluded, along with a handful of repertoires with anomalous nucleotide sharing. In its TCRdb copy, this immuneACCESS table keeps in-frame sequences only and misses some clones. Where compared with another copy, unresolved V genes explain less than half of these, and the others have no known cause. The DNA was the basis for D and trimming; V, J and clone size are from that table. Counted in this sample were approximately 120,000 clones; over 70% of them appeared once. Over 2.5% of the sample is taken by the ten largest.

The receptor's source is a woman between 45 and 60 years old in good health and CMV-seronegative. The V and J genes are TRBV10-3 and TRBJ2-7; possibly the D gene is TRBD2, per 5 matching bases. The sequenced sample was PBMCs. This receptor carries the CDR3 CATGNGGVYEQYF. The bases are TGTGCCACGGGGAATGGCGGAGTATACGAGCAGTACTTC.